Listed below are T cell receptor beta chains from one sample, sequenced in a study of T-cell memory formation after mild COVID-19. TCRdb processed the 5' RACE reads anew with MiXCR; each CDR3 protein has one entry. The sample shows roughly 120,000 distinct CDR3 sequences, 15% to 20% of them seen only once. The sample comprised PBMCs or a T cell subset sorted from them (not recorded which). The receptors shown here come from an adult woman who had mild COVID-19 (a few samples of this study predate the infection). Cell type and time point are not known. Both conserved end residues are part of each CDR3. A D gene is named only where the DNA matches it firmly. Not all rows give a size; the values are once, few, many and, for expanded clones, a class.

few	NA	TRBJ2-2	17	TRBV4-3	TGCGCCAGCAGCCAAGTACGGGGGGCCCGAGGCACCGGGGAGCTGTTTTTT	CASSQVRGARGTGELFF
NA	NA	TRBJ2-1	14	TRBV3-1	TGTGCCAGCAGCCACTTCCGGGGCCACAATGAGCAGTTCTTC	CASSHFRGHNEQFF
few	NA	TRBJ2-5	14	TRBV29-1	TGCAGCGTTGAAGGTAGTACTCCCCAAGAGACCCAGTACTTC	CSVEGSTPQETQYF
NA	NA	TRBJ2-5	14	TRBV20-1	TGCAGTGCTCGATGGTTGGAGATGGGAGAGACCCAGTACTTC	CSARWLEMGETQYF
NA	NA	TRBJ1-2	14	TRBV5-6	TGTGCCAGCAGCTTAAAAGGGTTCGACTATGGCTACACCTTC	CASSLKGFDYGYTF
NA	TRBD1	TRBJ1-2	18	TRBV7-9	TGTGCCAGCAGCTCCACGACAGGGGGCTCAGTGGAATACTATGGCTACACCTTC	CASSSTTGGSVEYYGYTF
few	NA	TRBJ2-2	15	TRBV9	TGTGCCAGCAGCGATCCTCACTTAAGTCCCGGGGAGCTGTTTTTT	CASSDPHLSPGELFF
NA	TRBD2	TRBJ2-2	15	TRBV11-2	TGTGCCAGCAGCCCTCGGTTTGCGGGGGCCGGGGAGCTGTTTTTT	CASSPRFAGAGELFF
few	TRBD1	TRBJ1-2	14	TRBV6-5	TGTGCCAGCAGTTACTCTGGACAGGGGTTTGGCTACACCTTC	CASSYSGQGFGYTF
NA	NA	TRBJ2-3	15	TRBV5-1	TGCGCCAGCAGCTTTTGGGGCCAACTGGGGGATACGCAGTATTTT	CASSFWGQLGDTQYF
NA	NA	TRBJ1-2	12	TRBV20-1	TGCAGTGCTAGTGTCAGGGGCTATGGCTACACCTTC	CSASVRGYGYTF
NA	TRBD1	TRBJ2-2	15	TRBV9	TGTGCCAGCAGCGTCGGGACAGCCAACACCGGGGAGCTGTTTTTT	CASSVGTANTGELFF
few	TRBD2	TRBJ2-1	15	TRBV2	TGTGCCAGCAGTGCGACTAGCGGGGGGGGAAATGAGCAGTTCTTC	CASSATSGGGNEQFF
NA	NA	TRBJ2-4	17	TRBV18	TGTGCCAGCTCACCAATCGGCGGGACTTTAGCCAAAAACATTCAGTACTTC	CASSPIGGTLAKNIQYF
NA	TRBD1	TRBJ2-7	17	TRBV7-8	TGTGCCAGCAGCTTACGAGGGGGACAGAAGTCACCCTACGAGCAGTACTTC	CASSLRGGQKSPYEQYF
NA	TRBD1	TRBJ2-3	15	TRBV5-1	TGCGCCAGCAGCTTGGGACAGGGTACGATCGGTACGCAGTATTTT	CASSLGQGTIGTQYF
few	TRBD1	TRBJ1-1	17	TRBV4-3	TGCGCCAGCAGCCAGTCGACAGGGGTCATAACTAACACTGAAGCTTTCTTT	CASSQSTGVITNTEAFF
NA	TRBD1	TRBJ2-5	13	TRBV12-3/TRBV12-4	TGTGCCAGCAGATCAACAGGGGAAAAGACCCAGTACTTC	CASRSTGEKTQYF
few	TRBD2	TRBJ2-1	18	TRBV29-1	TGCAGCGTTGAACAACCCGGGACTAGCGGACATGTCTACAATGAGCAGTTCTTC	CSVEQPGTSGHVYNEQFF
many	NA	TRBJ2-1	14	TRBV5-1	TGCGCCAGCAGCTTGGCCGGCAGTTACAATGAGCAGTTCTTC	CASSLAGSYNEQFF
few	TRBD1	TRBJ2-3	17	TRBV25-1	TGTGCCAGCAGTTTCGCTCCAGGGGGCGGGATGACAGATACGCAGTATTTT	CASSFAPGGGMTDTQYF
few	TRBD2	TRBJ2-7	14	TRBV7-9	TGTGCCAGCAGCTTAGTGGCTAGCGGACACGAGCAGTACTTC	CASSLVASGHEQYF
few	NA	TRBJ2-1	12	TRBV12-3/TRBV12-4	TGTGCCACTACTCCGCAGACCGATGAGCAGTTCTTC	CATTPQTDEQFF
few	TRBD2	TRBJ2-3	19	TRBV7-2	TGTGCCAGCAGCTCCAAGAAGGTAGCGGGGGCCTCCCTCACAGATACGCAGTATTTT	CASSSKKVAGASLTDTQYF
few	NA	TRBJ1-5	12	TRBV12-3/TRBV12-4	TGTGCCAGCAGTTTTTATGATCAGCCCCAGCATTTT	CASSFYDQPQHF
few	TRBD2	TRBJ2-1	17	TRBV5-1	TGCGCCAGCAGCCGGGGGGAGCGCCAATATCTCTACAATGAGCAGTTCTTC	CASSRGERQYLYNEQFF
NA	NA	TRBJ2-1	16	TRBV15	TGTGCCACCAGCAGGGAGGGGACAGCCGCCTACAATGAGCAGTTCTTC	CATSREGTAAYNEQFF
NA	NA	TRBJ2-7	15	TRBV5-5	TGTGCCAGCAGCCTCGTTGGGATTATGTCCTACGAGCAGTACTTC	CASSLVGIMSYEQYF
few	TRBD2	TRBJ2-1	15	TRBV12-3/TRBV12-4	TGTGCCAGCAACCTCCGGGGGGAGGGGTCGAATGAGCAGTTCTTC	CASNLRGEGSNEQFF
few	NA	TRBJ2-5	15	TRBV7-3	TGTGCCAGCAGCTTACTCGGGGAACGAGGAGAGACCCAGTACTTC	CASSLLGERGETQYF
many	TRBD2	TRBJ2-1	17	TRBV20-1	TGCAGTGCTAGAGAATTTAGCGGGAGAACCTCGTACAATGAGCAGTTCTTC	CSAREFSGRTSYNEQFF
few	TRBD1	TRBJ2-2	16	TRBV7-9	TGTGCCAGCAGCTCAGGGACAGGTGCTTCGACCGGGGAGCTGTTTTTT	CASSSGTGASTGELFF
NA	NA	TRBJ2-7	13	TRBV5-6	TGTGCCAGCAGCTTTCGACAGCACTACGAGCAGTACTTC	CASSFRQHYEQYF
NA	TRBD2	TRBJ2-5	15	TRBV7-2	TGTGCCAGCAGCTGGAGACTAGCGGGGATGGGGACCCAGTACTTC	CASSWRLAGMGTQYF
NA	NA	TRBJ2-7	13	TRBV7-8	TGTGCCAGCAGCTCAGGGGGGTACTACGAGCAGTACTTC	CASSSGGYYEQYF
few	NA	TRBJ2-1	17	TRBV6-5	TGTGCCAGCAGTTTGCTGCCGGGGGAGAGCTCCTACAATGAGCAGTTCTTC	CASSLLPGESSYNEQFF
few	NA	TRBJ2-1	14	TRBV6-5	TGTGCCAGCAGTTACAAGGCCGGGGCGGGGGAGCAGTTCTTC	CASSYKAGAGEQFF
few	NA	TRBJ1-5	16	TRBV4-3	TGCGCCAGCAGCCAAGATCGGACGGGGGGCAATCAGCCCCAGCATTTT	CASSQDRTGGNQPQHF
NA	NA	TRBJ2-2	15	TRBV7-2	TGTGCCAGCAGCTTAGTAAATGGGGGAGCCGGGGAGCTGTTTTTT	CASSLVNGGAGELFF
NA	NA	TRBJ1-5	15	TRBV19	TGTGCCAGCAGCGTTGGGGACCTTAGCAATCAGCCCCAGCATTTT	CASSVGDLSNQPQHF
many	NA	TRBJ2-7	15	TRBV10-3	TGTGCCATCGGGGTGGGGTCAGCCCCTTCCTACGAGCAGTACTTC	CAIGVGSAPSYEQYF
NA	NA	TRBJ2-2	14	TRBV5-1	TGCGCCAGCAGCCCACAGACTTACACCGGGGAGCTGTTTTTT	CASSPQTYTGELFF
few	NA	TRBJ2-7	13	TRBV6-5	TGTGCCAGCAGTTACTCGAATCGGCTCGAGCAGTACTTC	CASSYSNRLEQYF
few	TRBD2	TRBJ2-5	14	TRBV27	TGTGCCAGCAGTTTGGGGGGGTGGCAAGAGACCCAGTACTTC	CASSLGGWQETQYF
NA	TRBD1	TRBJ2-7	15	TRBV7-9	TGTGCCAGCAGCCACACAGGGGCCGGGGCCTACGAGCAGTACTTC	CASSHTGAGAYEQYF
once	NA	TRBJ2-3	14	TRBV20-1	TGCAGTGCTCCGCGGGACCCAAGCACAGATACGCAGTATTTT	CSAPRDPSTDTQYF
NA	NA	TRBJ2-2	11	TRBV7-6	TGTGCCAGCAGCGTGGGCAGGGAGCTGTTTTTT	CASSVGRELFF